This T cell receptor beta chain was sequenced during a study of STAT3 mutations in large granular lymphocyte leukemia. Here immunoSEQ multiplex PCR was the method, and the copy in TCRdb shows in-frame clones only, minus some. The sample has almost 25,000 clones, about 94% seen once. For this clone: Antigen unknown.

Germline-derived CDR1 and CDR2 are LGHNA and YNFKEQ. This CDR3 spans 16 amino acids. Trimming stripped 1 base from V and 0 bases from J, with 12 bases between. Study findings and constraints: In T-cell large granular lymphocyte leukemia, about half of patients showed multiple immunodominant subclonotypes.

The V call is TRBV4-2, the J call TRBJ1-1; perhaps TRBD1 as D (5 bases). The source is a man aged 40-49 years with T-cell large granular lymphocyte leukemia. Some clones in this sample may be carry-over from other donors' samples. Sequencing was performed on peripheral blood mononuclear cells. In DNA form, the CDR3 reads TGTGCCAGCAGCCAAGCGACGGACATGATGAACACTGAAGCTTTCTTT. The encoded protein is CASSQATDMMNTEAFF.